Following are 11 T cell receptor beta chains from one sample sequenced in a study of cytomegalovirus exposure and HLA in healthy donors. TCRdb's table, derived via immunoSEQ multiplex PCR, lists solely in-frame clones and lacks some. Here the sample spans about 160,000 clones, approximately 86% being singletons. Sequencing was performed on PBMCs. The receptors come from a woman aged 18-29 years in good health and CMV-seronegative.

The CDR3 loop is CSVELTGRGTEAFF. The CDR3 coding sequence is TGCAGCGTTGAATTGACAGGGCGGGGCACTGAAGCTTTCTTT. V usage is TRBV29-1 and J usage is TRBJ1-1; 7 bases match TRBD1. Germline trimming cut 2 bases from V and 4 bases from J; bases unmatched to any gene: 7. This CDR3 contains 14 residues. The germline gives CDR1 SQVTM, CDR2 ANQGSEA.

This chain links TRBV9 with TRBJ1-1, with D unresolved. Deletions cut 1 base from V and 4 bases from J, with 11 bases between. Per the germline V gene, CDR1 is SGDLS and CDR2 is YYNGEE. The length of the CDR3 is 14 residues. The CDR3 spells CASSVNSRGTEAFF. The DNA of the CDR3 is TGTGCCAGCAGCGTAAATTCCCGGGGCACTGAAGCTTTCTTT.

Of note for this clone: At the DNA level, this CDR3 is encoded by other sequences in the same sample as well. The chain is built from TRBV27 and TRBJ1-2; a possible D gene is TRBD1 (5 bases). V shed 2 bases and J shed 0 bases, with 7 bases lying between them. From germline, CDR1 is MNHEY and CDR2 SMNVEV (reference sequence). This CDR3 is built from 14 residues. The CDR3 reads CASSLGAANYGYTF. The DNA for the CDR3 is TGTGCCAGCAGTTTAGGGGCGGCTAACTATGGCTACACCTTC.

This clone was observed a few times. This chain uses TRBV30 with TRBJ1-1, with D possibly matching TRBD1 (6 bases). The V end lost 4 bases, the J end lost 6 bases, and 12 bases lay between the germline ends. This CDR3 is 12 amino acids long. The germline gives CDR1 GTSNPN, CDR2 SVGIG (reference sequence). CDR3: CAWKDSNAEAFF. The CDR3 bases are TGTGCCTGGAAGGACAGTAACGCTGAAGCTTTCTTT.

This chain uses TRBV4-2 with TRBJ2-2; 7 positions agree with TRBD1. Germline V lookup: CDR1 LGHNA, CDR2 YNFKEQ. The CDR3 covers 16 residues. J lost 1 base, V lost 4 bases, and 6 bases had no gene match. The CDR3 is CASSLQTGENTGELFF. In nucleotides, the CDR3 is TGTGCCAGCAGCCTGCAAACAGGGGAGAACACCGGGGAGCTGTTTTTT.

The chain combines TRBV15 with TRBJ2-7, with D tentatively TRBD1 (5 bases). CDR3 length: 15 residues. Between the trimmed V and J ends, which lost 5 bases and 0 bases, there was a span of 14 bases. Germline V gene sequence: CDR1 LNHNV, CDR2 YYDKDF (reference sequence). The CDR3, as DNA: TGTGCCACCAGCCGTCCTACTGACAGCTCCTACGAGCAGTACTTC. It translates to CATSRPTDSSYEQYF.

J is TRBJ2-3 and V is TRBV27; D is uncertain. Germline-derived CDR1 and CDR2 are MNHEY and SMNVEV (reference sequence). The CDR3 has 16 amino acids. Trimming stripped 5 bases from V and 5 bases from J, with 20 bases between. Here the CDR3 reads CASSPLDITGRDTQYF. Here the CDR3 DNA reads TGTGCCAGCAGTCCCCTCGACATTACCGGCAGAGATACGCAGTATTTT.

The gene calls are TRBV5-4 and TRBJ2-1, with 12 bases that match TRBD2. Germline V gives CDR1 SGHNT, CDR2 YYREEE (reference sequence). This CDR3 spans 14 amino acids. With 3 bases clipped from V and 8 bases from J, the junction kept 3 bases outside the gene matches. CDR3 sequence (DNA): TGTGCCAGCAGCTACCGACTAGCGGGGGATGAGCAGTTCTTC. Translating gives CASSYRLAGDEQFF.

V and J are TRBV5-4 and TRBJ1-6, with unresolved D. Trimming removed 0 bases at V and 6 bases at J, with 10 bases between. Per the germline V gene, CDR1 is SGHNT and CDR2 is YYREEE (reference sequence). This CDR3 comprises 15 residues. The CDR3 loop reads CASSLDGRSNSPLHF. In nucleotides, the CDR3 is TGTGCCAGCAGCTTGGATGGCAGGTCTAATTCACCCCTCCACTTT.

The rearrangement uses TRBV5-1 and TRBJ2-7; D may be TRBD2 (7 bases). Germline assignment: CDR1 SGHRS and CDR2 YFSETQ. V was clipped by 4 bases and J by 3 bases, with 11 bases between them. The CDR3 spans 13 residues. DNA for the CDR3: TGCGCCAGCAGCCGGGGGGCGGACTACGAGCAGTACTTC. Translation: CASSRGADYEQYF.

The chain joins TRBV29-1 to TRBJ2-1; 7 nucleotides match TRBD2. The CDR3 has 13 amino acids. Germline trimming cut 4 bases from V and 4 bases from J; bases unmatched to any gene: 4. CDR1 is SQVTM, CDR2 ANQGSEA, per germline. DNA for the CDR3: TGCAGCGTTGGGGGGGGAGAGTACAATGAGCAGTTCTTC. It is translated as CSVGGGEYNEQFF.